The 17 T cell receptor beta chains below were found in one sample sequenced in a study of blood T cell repertoires in COVID-19. Some clones are missing from TCRdb's copy, which holds only in-frame ones; the method was immunoSEQ multiplex PCR. The table includes some 200,000 clones, approximately 80% detected once. The sample was peripheral blood. The origin of the receptors is a man between 50 and 59 years old with active or convalescent COVID-19.

This clone was recorded only once. This rearrangement joins TRBV12-5 to TRBJ1-2, with D possibly being TRBD1 (5 bases). The V and J ends lost 6 bases and 1 base respectively, with 9 bases between them. From germline, CDR1 is LGHNT and CDR2 FRNRAP. CDR3 length: 13 residues. The CDR3 loop reads CASGHRNNYGYTF. The CDR3, as DNA: TGTGCTAGTGGGCACAGGAATAACTATGGCTACACCTTC.

The chain joins TRBV23-1 to TRBJ2-5, with TRBD1 identical over 7 bases. TRBV23-1 belongs to the ORF category, with a function that is uncertain. V dropped 6 bases and J dropped 5; count of bases not matched to a gene: 9. CDR3 length equals 14 residues. The chain's CDR3 is CASSTRDREETQYF. Written as DNA, the CDR3 is TGCGCCAGCAGCACCCGGGACAGAGAGGAGACCCAGTACTTC.

This chain connects TRBV6-5 to TRBJ1-2, with a weak D call TRBD1 (6 bases). The V end was cut by 5 bases, the J end by 2 bases, with 9 bases between. The CDR3 is made up of 13 amino acids. The germline V gene encodes CDR1 MNHEY and CDR2 SVGAGI. The CDR3 DNA reads as TGTGCCAGCAGTACGGACAGAAACTATGGCTACACCTTC. It encodes CASSTDRNYGYTF.

The chain couples TRBV5-1 to TRBJ1-5, with D unresolved. The CDR3 runs 15 residues. Trimming pared 0 bases from V and 5 bases from J, leaving 12 bases between. CDR1 is SGHRS and CDR2 is YFSETQ in the germline V gene. The CDR3 reads CASSLGASSDQPQHF. CDR3 DNA sequence: TGCGCCAGCAGCTTGGGGGCATCATCCGATCAGCCCCAGCATTTT. The entire variable domain, with the rest obtained from reference TRBV5-1 and TRBJ1-5, is as follows: KAGVTQTPRYLIKTRGQQVTLSCSPISGHRSVSWYQQTPGQGLQFLFEYFSETQRNKGNFPGRFSGRQFSNSRSEMNVSTLELGDSALYLCASSLGASSDQPQHFGDGTRLSIL.

J is TRBJ1-1 and V is TRBV7-2, with D possibly matching TRBD1 (5 bases). The CDR3 totals 17 residues. Trimming left V 4 bases short and J 1 base short, with 19 bases between. In germline, CDR1 is SGHTA, CDR2 FQGNSA. In DNA, the CDR3 is TGTGCCAGCAGCTCATCCGCCCCTGGGGCAGCGAACACTGAAGCTTTCTTT. It is translated as CASSSSAPGAANTEAFF.

There are a few counts of this clone. V and J are TRBV5-5 and TRBJ1-5, with TRBD1 as a possible D gene (6 bases). V was cut by 4 bases and J by 0 bases, with 11 bases left in between. The CDR3 extends over 15 amino acids. Germline-derived CDR1 and CDR2 are SGHKS and YYEKEE (reference sequence). CDR3 protein: CASSRDIYSNQPQHF. DNA of the CDR3: TGTGCCAGCAGCCGGGACATCTATAGCAATCAGCCCCAGCATTTT.

This clone was seen a handful of times. This rearrangement joins TRBV7-2 to TRBJ1-3; D uncertain. V was pared by 2 bases and J by 4 bases, with 12 bases between. Germline V CDR1 and CDR2: SGHTA, FQGNSA. This CDR3 is built from 15 residues. Here the CDR3 reads CASSLSPVQGNTIYF. The DNA for the CDR3 is TGTGCCAGCAGCTTAAGTCCGGTGCAAGGAAACACCATATATTTT.

This chain connects TRBV21-1 to TRBJ2-5; the table names TRBD2, a call not compared with the DNA. TRBV21-1 is classified as a pseudogene. CDR3 length: 16 amino acids. DNA for the CDR3: TGTGCCAGCAGCAAAGTTGCGGGCTATCGACGAGAGACCCAGTACTTC. This translates into CASSKVAGYRRETQYF.

The gene calls are TRBV4-2 and TRBJ2-7; TRBD1 agrees at 7 bases. With 1 base clipped from V and 3 bases from J, the junction kept 6 bases outside the gene matches. The CDR3 contains 15 residues. In germline, CDR1 is LGHNA, CDR2 YNFKEQ. Written as DNA, the CDR3 is TGTGCCAGCAGCCAAGGGGCGACAGGGTGCTACGAGCAGTACGTC. This encodes CASSQGATGCYEQYV.

This rearrangement joins TRBV5-4 to TRBJ1-1; perhaps TRBD1 as D (6 bases). Germline lookup yields CDR1 SGHNT and CDR2 YYREEE (reference sequence). Deletions cut 0 bases from V and 5 bases from J, with 11 bases between. There are 14 residues in the CDR3. CDR3 loop: CASSLGGGKTEAFF. CDR3 coding DNA: TGTGCCAGCAGCTTGGGAGGGGGTAAGACTGAAGCTTTCTTT.

The chain carries TRBV6-5 and TRBJ1-5; the D is unclear. Germline V gives CDR1 MNHEY, CDR2 SVGAGI. Trimming stripped 5 bases from V and 6 bases from J, with 17 bases between. This CDR3 spans 15 amino acids. CDR3 DNA: TGTGCCAGCAGTATGCCGAAAAGTTCAGGTCAGCCCCAGCATTTT. Encoded protein: CASSMPKSSGQPQHF.

As regards this clone: The same CDR3 also results from other DNA sequences found in this sample. The rearrangement joins TRBV18 to TRBJ2-5; a weak D match, TRBD2 (7 bases). The V end lost 0 bases, the J end lost 2 bases, and 10 bases lay between the germline ends. CDR1 is KGHSH and CDR2 is LQKENI in the germline V gene. The CDR3 spans 15 residues. CDR3 bases: TGTGCCAGCTCACCACCAGGGGGGGTTCAAGAGACCCAGTACTTC. The encoded protein is CASSPPGGVQETQYF.

Comments on this clone: The same CDR3 can be traced to other DNA sequences in this sample. The J gene is TRBJ1-5, the V gene TRBV28; possibly TRBD1 for D (6 bases). The V and J ends lost 0 bases and 5 bases respectively, with 8 bases between them. The germline V gene encodes CDR1 MDHEN and CDR2 SYDVKM. The CDR3 covers 14 residues. CDR3 nucleotides: TGTGCCAGCAGTTTATGGGGGGCTGATCAGCCCCAGCATTTT. Translating it yields CASSLWGADQPQHF.

The chain joins TRBV7-2 to TRBJ2-7, with TRBD2 matching over 8 bases. The V gene's germline CDR1 is SGHTA and CDR2 FQGNSA. This CDR3 spans 19 amino acids. Trimming took 0 bases from V and 5 from J; bases not matched to a gene: 18. The CDR3 DNA reads TGTGCCAGCAGCTTAGCGAGGCTAGAGGGAGGGCCCGGGGGGGACGAGCAGTACTTC. It encodes CASSLARLEGGPGGDEQYF.

The chain uses TRBV9 and TRBJ2-5; the D is unclear. The V and J ends lost 3 bases and 2 bases respectively, with 17 bases between them. This CDR3 has 16 amino acids. In germline, CDR1 is SGDLS, CDR2 YYNGEE. The CDR3 DNA reads as TGTGCCAGCAGCGCTGCTACCGGAGCCAGACAAGAGACCCAGTACTTC. Translation: CASSAATGARQETQYF.

The chain uses TRBV28 and TRBJ1-2, with D tentatively TRBD1 (6 bases). Germline CDR1 is MDHEN and CDR2 is SYDVKM. V lost 7 bases and J 2 bases, leaving 17 bases between the germline ends. This CDR3 has 15 residues. DNA of the CDR3: TGTGCCAGCAACGGACAGTTCAGGGCGAACTATGGCTACACCTTC. Translated, it gives CASNGQFRANYGYTF.

The count of this clone is one. The rearrangement joins TRBV10-3 to TRBJ2-5, with 10 nucleotides matching TRBD2. The V gene's germline CDR1 is ENHRY and CDR2 SYGVKD. This CDR3 has 18 amino acids. Losses at the gene ends were 2 bases for V and 4 bases for J; bases not matched to a gene: 13. In nucleotides, the CDR3 is TGTGCCATCAGTGAGAGGAGCGGGAGGGACCCTCCGGGAGAGACCCAGTACTTC. Encoded protein: CAISERSGRDPPGETQYF.